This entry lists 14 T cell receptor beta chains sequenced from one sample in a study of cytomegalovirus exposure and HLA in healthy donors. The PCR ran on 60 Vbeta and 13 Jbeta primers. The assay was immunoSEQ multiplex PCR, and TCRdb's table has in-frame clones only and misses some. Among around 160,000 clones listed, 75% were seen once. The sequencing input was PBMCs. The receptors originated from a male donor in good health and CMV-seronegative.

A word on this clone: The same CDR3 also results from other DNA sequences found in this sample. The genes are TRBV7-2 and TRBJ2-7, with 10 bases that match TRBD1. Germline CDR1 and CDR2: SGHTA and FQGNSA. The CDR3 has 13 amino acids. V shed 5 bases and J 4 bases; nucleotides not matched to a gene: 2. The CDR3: CASSRDRGYEQYF. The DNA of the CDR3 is TGTGCCAGCAGCCGGGACAGGGGTTACGAGCAGTACTTC.

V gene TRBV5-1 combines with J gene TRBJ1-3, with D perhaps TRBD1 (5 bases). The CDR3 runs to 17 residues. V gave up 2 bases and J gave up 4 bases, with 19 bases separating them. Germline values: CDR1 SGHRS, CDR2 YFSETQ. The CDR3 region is CASSLSPFGGLGNTIYF. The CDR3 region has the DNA TGCGCCAGCAGCTTATCCCCGTTCGGGGGTTTGGGAAACACCATATATTTT.

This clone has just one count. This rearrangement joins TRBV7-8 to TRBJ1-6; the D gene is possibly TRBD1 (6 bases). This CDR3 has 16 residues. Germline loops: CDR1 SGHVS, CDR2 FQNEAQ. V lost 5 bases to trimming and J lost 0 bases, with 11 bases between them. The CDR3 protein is CASSRQESSYNSPLHF. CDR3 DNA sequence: TGTGCCAGCAGCCGACAGGAGAGCTCCTATAATTCACCCCTCCACTTT.

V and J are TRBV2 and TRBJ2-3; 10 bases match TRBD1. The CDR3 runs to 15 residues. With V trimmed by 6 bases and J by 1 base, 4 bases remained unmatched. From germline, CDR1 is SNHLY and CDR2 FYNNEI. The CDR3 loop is CASSPGTGGTDTQYF. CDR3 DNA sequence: TGTGCCAGCAGCCCCGGGACAGGGGGCACAGATACGCAGTATTTT.

CDR3 region: CASSSAGPYEQYF. The CDR3 coding sequence is TGTGCCAGCTCTAGTGCGGGCCCCTACGAGCAGTACTTC. This chain connects TRBV28 to TRBJ2-7, with D maybe TRBD2 (5 bases). CDR1 and CDR2 (germline): MDHEN, SYDVKM. Trimming took 8 bases from V and 2 from J, leaving 13 bases between them. The CDR3 extends over 13 amino acids.

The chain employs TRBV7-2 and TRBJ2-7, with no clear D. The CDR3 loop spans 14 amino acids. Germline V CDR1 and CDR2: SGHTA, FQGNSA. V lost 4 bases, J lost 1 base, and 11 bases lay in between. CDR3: CASSSTRWSYEQYF. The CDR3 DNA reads TGTGCCAGCAGCTCGACGCGGTGGTCCTACGAGCAGTACTTC.

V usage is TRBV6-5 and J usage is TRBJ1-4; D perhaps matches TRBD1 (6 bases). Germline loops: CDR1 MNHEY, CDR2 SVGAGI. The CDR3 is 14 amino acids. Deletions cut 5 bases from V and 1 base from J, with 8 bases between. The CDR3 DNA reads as TGTGCCAGCAGTGCACAGGGAACTAATGAAAAACTGTTTTTT. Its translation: CASSAQGTNEKLFF.

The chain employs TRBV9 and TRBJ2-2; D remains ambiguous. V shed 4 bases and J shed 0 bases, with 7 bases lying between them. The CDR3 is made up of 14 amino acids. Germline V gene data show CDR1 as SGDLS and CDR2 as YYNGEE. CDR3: CASSQRANTGELFF. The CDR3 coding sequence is TGTGCCAGCAGCCAACGAGCGAACACCGGGGAGCTGTTTTTT. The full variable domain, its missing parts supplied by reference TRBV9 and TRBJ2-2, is DSGVTQTPKHLITATGQRVTLRCSPRSGDLSVYWYQQSLDQGLQFLIQYYNGEERAKGNILERFSAQQFPDLHSELNLSSLELGDSALYFCASSQRANTGELFFGEGSRLTVL.

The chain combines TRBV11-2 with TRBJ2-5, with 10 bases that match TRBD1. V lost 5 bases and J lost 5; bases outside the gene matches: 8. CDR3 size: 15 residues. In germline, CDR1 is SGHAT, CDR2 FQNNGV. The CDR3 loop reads CASSNRQGAGETQYF. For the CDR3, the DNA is TGTGCCAGCAGCAACCGACAGGGGGCAGGGGAGACCCAGTACTTC.

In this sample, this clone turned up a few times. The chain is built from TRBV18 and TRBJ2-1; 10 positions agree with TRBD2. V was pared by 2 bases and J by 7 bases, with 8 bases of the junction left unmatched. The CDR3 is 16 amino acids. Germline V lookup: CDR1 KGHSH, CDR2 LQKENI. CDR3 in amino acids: CASSPALAGAKNEQFF. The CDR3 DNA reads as TGTGCCAGCTCACCAGCCCTAGCGGGAGCGAAGAATGAGCAGTTCTTC.

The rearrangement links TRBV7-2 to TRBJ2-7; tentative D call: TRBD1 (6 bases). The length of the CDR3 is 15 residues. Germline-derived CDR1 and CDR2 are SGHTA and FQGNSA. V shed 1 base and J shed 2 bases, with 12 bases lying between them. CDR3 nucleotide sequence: TGTGCCAGCAGCTTAGTGTGGGGGCCAACCTACGAGCAGTACTTC. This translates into CASSLVWGPTYEQYF.

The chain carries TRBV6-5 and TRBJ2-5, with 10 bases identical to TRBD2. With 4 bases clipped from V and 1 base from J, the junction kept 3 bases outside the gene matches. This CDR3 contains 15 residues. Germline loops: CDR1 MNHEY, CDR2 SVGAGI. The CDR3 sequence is CASSFSGGGQETQYF. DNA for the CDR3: TGTGCCAGCAGTTTCAGCGGGGGGGGCCAAGAGACCCAGTACTTC.

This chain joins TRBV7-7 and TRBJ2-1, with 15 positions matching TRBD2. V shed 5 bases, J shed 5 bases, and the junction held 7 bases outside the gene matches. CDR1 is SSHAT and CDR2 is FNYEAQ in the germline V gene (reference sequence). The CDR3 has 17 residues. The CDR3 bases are TGTGCCAGCAGCCTGGGACTAGCGGGGGGCCCTGACAATGAGCAGTTCTTC. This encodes CASSLGLAGGPDNEQFF.

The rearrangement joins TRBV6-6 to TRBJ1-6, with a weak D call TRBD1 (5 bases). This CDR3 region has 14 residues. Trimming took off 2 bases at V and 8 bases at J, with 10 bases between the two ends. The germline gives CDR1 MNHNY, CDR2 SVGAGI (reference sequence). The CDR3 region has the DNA TGTGCCAGCAGTTACGGGGAAGGGGATTCACCCCTCCACTTT. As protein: CASSYGEGDSPLHF.